This T cell receptor (beta chain) was recovered during a study of CD8+ T cells in alopecia areata. For the study at large: Percentage of affected scalp area was the basis on which treated patients' severity was scored. Study-level findings and limits: Persistence during tofacitinib was seen for many expanded lesional clones in scalp and blood. An increase in clonality over normal scalp was evident in lesional scalp, especially alopecia totalis/universalis.

cDNA prepared by RNA extraction and subsequent reverse transcription served as the template for sequencing. Generated by immunoSEQ multiplex PCR, the TCRdb table keeps only in-frame clones and is missing some. The sample includes roughly 100,000 clones, approximately 84% of them seen just once. This clone was observed a handful of times. No antigen is known for it. The germline gene is not matched at one end of the junction; a read error may be the cause. Documented treatment: oral pan-JAK inhibitor, 5-10 mg twice daily. The origin of this receptor is a human donor with alopecia areata. The material sequenced was CD8+ T cells sorted from blood, taken at approximately week 30, from a patient treated with tofacitinib.

The CDR3 DNA reads TGCAGCGTTGGGTCCGGGGGGGCCTACGATGAGCAGTTCTTC. This encodes CSVGSGGAYDEQFF. The V call is TRBV29-1, the J call TRBJ2-1, with 8 bases lining up with TRBD2. Germline loops: CDR1 SQVTM, CDR2 ANQGSEA. CDR3 length equals 14 residues.